A selection of T cell receptor beta chains follows, all from one sample in a study of blood T cell repertoires in COVID-19. Data came from immunoSEQ multiplex PCR; TCRdb stores just in-frame clones and leaves some out. There are around 360,000 clones in the sample; 80% to 90% occur only once, and about 9.4% lies in the top ten. Sequenced: peripheral blood. These receptors were taken from a woman in her twenties or thirties with COVID-19, enrolled during active disease. Both conserved end residues are part of each CDR3. D genes are given only for firm matches. Clone size appears in some rows only: once, few, many, or a class for an expanded clone.

V gene	D gene	J gene	clone size	CDR3 protein	CDR3 DNA
TRBV19	.	TRBJ2-1	.	CASSIQAFGEQFF	TGTGCCAGTAGTATACAGGCGTTTGGTGAGCAGTTCTTC
TRBV4-2	TRBD2	TRBJ2-1	once	CASSVRLAASYNEQFF	TGTGCCAGCAGCGTCAGACTAGCGGCCTCCTACAATGAGCAGTTCTTC
TRBV15	TRBD1	TRBJ2-1	.	CATSRVLGQPGQFF	TGTGCCACCAGCAGAGTTCTGGGACAGCCCGGTCAGTTCTTC
TRBV5-1	.	TRBJ2-7	.	CASSEGLPWEQYF	TGCGCCAGCAGCGAAGGACTCCCATGGGAGCAGTACTTC
TRBV20-1	TRBD2	TRBJ2-7	.	CSASLLAGGGEQYF	TGCAGTGCTAGTTTGCTAGCGGGAGGCGGCGAGCAGTACTTC
TRBV30	TRBD1	TRBJ2-1	.	CAWSGGSGTGEDEQFF	TGTGCCTGGAGTGGGGGCTCCGGGACAGGGGAGGATGAGCAGTTCTTC
TRBV5-6	TRBD2	TRBJ2-1	.	CASSLVGEGNEQFF	TGTGCCAGCAGCTTGGTGGGGGAGGGGAATGAGCAGTTCTTC
TRBV6-5	.	TRBJ2-7	.	CASSYSSHSIEQYF	TGTGCCAGCAGTTACTCCTCCCACAGCATCGAGCAGTACTTC
TRBV7-2	.	TRBJ2-1	few	CASSLVRDNEQFF	TGTGCCAGCAGCTTAGTACGGGACAATGAGCAGTTCTTC
TRBV2	.	TRBJ1-1	.	CASSVTLNTEAFF	TGTGCCAGCAGCGTCACACTGAACACTGAAGCTTTCTTT
TRBV29-1	TRBD2	TRBJ2-7	.	CSVLSSGSFYEQYF	TGCAGCGTCCTCTCTAGCGGGAGTTTCTACGAGCAGTACTTC
TRBV5-1	TRBD1	TRBJ2-2	.	CASSLTGDTGELFF	TGCGCCAGCAGCCTCACAGGGGACACCGGGGAGCTGTTTTTT
TRBV25-1	.	TRBJ1-1	.	CASSARVLTEAFF	TGTGCCAGCAGTGCCCGCGTCCTCACTGAAGCTTTCTTT
TRBV19	TRBD1	TRBJ2-7	.	CASSPDRVGAYEQYF	TGTGCCAGTAGTCCCGACAGGGTAGGGGCCTACGAGCAGTACTTC
TRBV5-4	.	TRBJ1-6	.	CASSLATGNNSPLHF	TGTGCCAGCAGCTTGGCGACAGGAAATAATTCACCCCTCCACTTT
TRBV6-5	TRBD1	TRBJ1-1	.	CASSWTGQTEAFF	TGTGCCAGCAGTTGGACAGGACAAACTGAAGCTTTCTTT
TRBV2	.	TRBJ1-5	few	CASSSTVQPQHF	TGTGCCAGCAGTTCGACAGTTCAGCCCCAGCATTTT
TRBV7-3	TRBD2	TRBJ2-1	.	CASSLTGSGSLGGAYNEQFF	TGTGCCAGCAGCTTAACTGGGAGCGGGAGTCTCGGAGGAGCCTACAATGAGCAGTTCTTC
TRBV6-5	TRBD2	TRBJ2-1	.	CASRAGLALNEQFF	TGTGCCAGCAGGGCCGGACTAGCGTTGAATGAGCAGTTCTTC
TRBV7-9	TRBD2	TRBJ2-1	.	CASSPRWGGDNEQFF	TGTGCCAGCAGCCCTAGGTGGGGGGGAGACAATGAGCAGTTCTTC
TRBV6-2/TRBV6-3	TRBD1	TRBJ2-7	.	CASSRPTGGHEQYF	TGTGCCAGCAGCCGTCCGACAGGGGGCCACGAGCAGTACTTC
TRBV19	.	TRBJ2-1	.	CASSTGRNEQFF	TGTGCCAGTAGTACTGGGCGTAATGAGCAGTTCTTC
TRBV28	.	TRBJ1-5	.	CASSPNRARHQPQHF	TGTGCCAGCAGCCCTAACAGGGCCCGCCATCAGCCCCAGCATTTT
TRBV7-9	TRBD2	TRBJ2-5	.	CASTTVGRERGETQYF	TGTGCCAGCACCACAGTGGGGCGGGAGCGCGGAGAGACCCAGTACTTC
TRBV30	.	TRBJ1-6	.	CAWSVGRSSYNSPLHF	TGTGCCTGGAGTGTCGGCCGGAGCTCCTATAATTCACCCCTCCACTTT
TRBV29-1	.	TRBJ2-7	.	CSVPGPGGYEQYF	TGCAGCGTCCCGGGTCCCGGAGGCTACGAGCAGTACTTC
TRBV7-9	.	TRBJ2-1	.	CASSREKLGVEQFF	TGTGCCAGCAGCCGTGAAAAGCTAGGGGTTGAGCAGTTCTTC
TRBV18	TRBD1	TRBJ1-3	.	CASSPLKQGATGNTIYF	TGTGCCAGCTCACCACTAAAACAGGGGGCGACTGGAAACACCATATATTTT
TRBV9	.	TRBJ2-1	.	CASSASYPGGINEQFF	TGTGCCAGCAGCGCCTCGTATCCGGGCGGGATAAATGAGCAGTTCTTC
TRBV7-3	.	TRBJ1-1	.	CASSSQGNTEAFF	TGTGCCAGCAGCTCCCAGGGGAACACTGAAGCTTTCTTT
TRBV9	TRBD1	TRBJ2-5	.	CASSGRTGGKGETQYF	TGTGCCAGCAGCGGGAGGACAGGGGGGAAAGGAGAGACCCAGTACTTC
TRBV28	TRBD1	TRBJ2-7	.	CASSFGTGGSSYEQYF	TGTGCCAGCAGTTTTGGGACAGGGGGAAGCTCCTACGAGCAGTACTTC
TRBV5-6	.	TRBJ1-3	.	CASSSSRSGNTIYF	TGTGCCAGCAGCTCCTCGAGGTCTGGAAACACCATATATTTT
TRBV16	.	TRBJ2-1	.	CASSQFYGLGTYNEQFF	TGTGCCAGCAGCCAATTTTACGGACTGGGGACCTACAATGAGCAGTTCTTC
TRBV7-8	TRBD1	TRBJ2-7	.	CASSLVPRDRIRPLKGF	TGTGCCAGCAGCTTAGTACCCCGGGACAGGATACGTCCGCTTAAAGGTTTC
TRBV3-1/TRBV3-2	TRBD2	TRBJ2-1	.	CASSSSGRGYNEQFF	TGTGCCAGCAGCTCTAGCGGGAGGGGATACAATGAGCAGTTCTTC
TRBV7-9	.	TRBJ1-2	.	CASSLDFGGAGYTF	TGTGCCAGCAGCTTAGACTTTGGGGGCGCGGGCTACACCTTC
TRBV6-5	.	TRBJ1-1	.	CASSRGGRATEAFF	TGTGCCAGCAGCCGGGGGGGGCGAGCCACTGAAGCTTTCTTT
TRBV6-1	.	TRBJ1-2	.	CASSERMWEQDYNYGYTF	TGTGCCAGCAGTGAAAGAATGTGGGAACAGGACTATAACTATGGCTACACCTTC
TRBV4-2	TRBD2	TRBJ2-7	.	CASSQGVGSGASYEQYF	TGTGCCAGCAGCCAAGGGGTGGGTAGCGGGGCCTCCTACGAGCAGTACTTC
TRBV6-6	TRBD1	TRBJ2-5	once	CASSSRTGGRETQYF	TGTGCCAGCAGTTCCAGGACAGGCGGTCGAGAGACCCAGTACTTC
TRBV4-1	.	TRBJ2-3	.	CASSHPTLTQYF	TGCGCCAGCAGCCATCCTACTTTGACGCAGTATTTT
TRBV3-1/TRBV3-2	.	TRBJ2-3	.	CASGRGASTDTQYF	TGTGCCAGCGGTAGAGGTGCTAGCACAGATACGCAGTATTTT
TRBV7-9	.	TRBJ2-7	.	CASSSGTSAYEQYF	TGTGCCAGCAGTTCCGGGACTTCTGCCTACGAGCAGTACTTC
TRBV7-3	.	TRBJ2-1	.	CASSPARASSYNEQFF	TGTGCCAGCAGCCCAGCGCGGGCCAGCTCCTACAATGAGCAGTTCTTC
TRBV6-5	TRBD1	TRBJ2-5	.	CASRLGQGDSTQYF	TGTGCCAGCAGGCTCGGACAGGGGGATTCGACCCAGTACTTC
TRBV6-2/TRBV6-3	.	TRBJ2-1	.	CASSHSYNEQFF	TGTGCCAGCAGTCACAGCTACAATGAGCAGTTCTTC
TRBV30	.	TRBJ1-5	.	CAWGPGTNQPQHF	TGTGCCTGGGGCCCAGGTACAAATCAGCCCCAGCATTTT
TRBV28	TRBD2	TRBJ2-5	.	CASSLGTSGATQETQYF	TGTGCCAGCAGCCTGGGGACTAGCGGGGCTACCCAAGAGACCCAGTACTTC